This T cell receptor (beta chain) was captured in a study of PD-L1 blockade in urothelial cancer (dated by TCRdb to about 2017). A note on the overall study: Every patient began therapy in 2014 and was given atezolizumab 1,200 mg intravenously every 3 weeks. About 85% of the 29 patients were males with bladder-origin urothelial cancer, and about 60% of the 29 reported a prior smoking history. Patients had an ECOG performance status of 0 or 1 and had received between 0 and 3 prior chemotherapy regimens. Blood samples were analyzed at two time points: 3 weeks after treatment start (second dose) and 6 weeks after treatment start. Blood samples yielded a median of about 150,000 T cells and more than 80,000 unique TCRs, with median clonality about 0.08. The study, an exploratory multi-omic analysis, examined somatic, immune and clinical correlates of response to PD-L1 blockade with atezolizumab in urothelial cancer. TCR sequencing covered pretreatment tumor samples and matched, serially collected peripheral blood taken before and after atezolizumab treatment. Durable clinical benefit meant progression-free survival longer than 6 months, and TCR features were also tested against progression-free and overall survival. In the same patients who had TCR sequencing, pretreatment tumors also underwent whole exome sequencing and RNA sequencing. Durable clinical benefit was achieved by nine patients but not by the remaining 20. Pretreatment blood TCR-seq was available for 27 to 30 patients, at least one posttreatment blood collection was obtained for 25 or so patients, and tumor TCR-seq was available for 25 or so patients.

As regards this clone: Its specific antigen is unknown. Nothing much larger sits one base from this clone, and base qualities are not available.

The time point tag for this specimen amounts to: peripheral blood 6 weeks after treatment start. A total of 29 patients with locally advanced or metastatic urothelial carcinoma, treated at Memorial Sloan Kettering on a trial protocol, made up the cohort. Peripheral blood mononuclear cells were collected pretreatment and during treatment, at between 1 and 8 total time points per patient. The Qiagen DNeasy Blood extraction kit was used to purify genomic DNA from total PBMCs and tumor samples. Collected pretreatment and during treatment, PBMCs were isolated and stored as previously described. V sheds 0 bases and J sheds 0 bases, leaving 6 bases between their ends. The CDR3 numbers 15 residues from cysteine through phenylalanine. This entry keeps only the CDR3 DNA: 45 bases, framed from base 1. Sequences SGHAT (CDR1) and FQNNGV (CDR2) are obtained from the germline V gene. Synthetic TCR analog templates were spiked into each PCR so that absolute template abundance could be estimated from read counts. Using the immunoSEQ assay, TCRbeta CDR3 regions were amplified from genomic DNA with bias-controlled V and J gene primers. Sequencing of rearranged TCRbeta segments was performed at approximately 20X coverage. The paper's data handling went like this. Sequencing errors were corrected by clustering, and CDR3s were annotated against IMGT so that V, D and J genes could be assigned. Out-of-frame and stop-codon sequences were excluded, and only productive TCRbeta rearrangements were used in downstream analyses. Clonality was computed as one minus Shannon entropy normalized by the log of the number of unique productive sequences. Fisher's exact test with Benjamini-Hochberg correction, using a cutoff of adjusted p below 0.01, was how clones that differed between time points or between blood and tumor were identified. This is the immuneACCESS table as TCRdb keeps it, with only in-frame sequences that have V and J called. A part of the clones is gone; compared with another copy, unresolved V genes explain less than half, and the rest is unexplained. That table is the source of V, J and clone size, and D and trimming were worked out from the DNA. For this sample the table gives roughly 100,000 clones, of which roughly 80% were detected only once. The ten largest make up around 8.1% of the sample.

The paper as a whole reports these results and caveats: Improved progression-free and overall survival was found to be associated with pretreatment peripheral blood TCR clonality below the median. Small sample size (n of about 30) and many exploratory analyses mean the results are intended to be hypothesis-generating. Greater expansion of tumor-associated TCR clones in peripheral blood 3 weeks after the start of treatment was observed in patients with durable benefit (n of about 20, p = 0.022).

This specimen was PBMCs, taken around atezolizumab (anti-PD-L1) treatment. This sequence uses TRBV11-2 and TRBJ1-3; no D gene call is confident. The receptor comes from a man between 65 and 80 years old with urothelial cancer. The bases read TGTGCCAGCAGCTTAGATTCCCGCTCTGGAAACACCATATATTTT. The encoded protein is CASSLDSRSGNTIYF.